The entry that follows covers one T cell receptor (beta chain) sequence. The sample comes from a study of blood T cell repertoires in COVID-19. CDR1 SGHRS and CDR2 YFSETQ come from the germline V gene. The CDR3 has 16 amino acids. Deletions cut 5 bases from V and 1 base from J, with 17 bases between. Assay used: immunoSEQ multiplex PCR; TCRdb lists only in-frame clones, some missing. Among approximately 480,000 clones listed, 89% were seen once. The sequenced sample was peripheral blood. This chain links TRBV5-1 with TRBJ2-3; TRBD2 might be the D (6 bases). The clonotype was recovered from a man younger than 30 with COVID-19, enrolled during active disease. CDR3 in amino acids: CASRWGESTGTDTQYF. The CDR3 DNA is TGCGCCAGCAGGTGGGGGGAAAGCACTGGCACAGATACGCAGTATTTT.